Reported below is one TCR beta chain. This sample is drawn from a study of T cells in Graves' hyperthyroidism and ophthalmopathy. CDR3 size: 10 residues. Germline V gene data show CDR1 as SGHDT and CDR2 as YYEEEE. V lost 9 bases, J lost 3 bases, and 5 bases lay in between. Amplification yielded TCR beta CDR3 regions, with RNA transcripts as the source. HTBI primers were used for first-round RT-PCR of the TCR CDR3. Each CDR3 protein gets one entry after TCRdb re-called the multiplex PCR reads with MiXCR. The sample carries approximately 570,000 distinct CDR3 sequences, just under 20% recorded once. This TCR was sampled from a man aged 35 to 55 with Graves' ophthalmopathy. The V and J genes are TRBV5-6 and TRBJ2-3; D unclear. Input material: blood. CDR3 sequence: CANATDTQYF. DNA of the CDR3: TGTGCCAACGCTACAGATACGCAGTATTTT.